This TCR beta chain appears in the sequencing data of a study of patients and donors after allogeneic stem cell transplantation. This CDR3 contains 12 residues. CDR1 MNHEY and CDR2 SVGEGT come from the germline V gene. The trim removed 7 bases at V and 6 bases at J, leaving 6 bases unmatched. TCRdb re-derived calls from the RT-PCR reads in MiXCR, one entry per CDR3 protein. The data contain around 150,000 distinct CDR3 sequences, 25% to 35% of them singletons. This TCR came from a human donor who was either an allogeneic HSCT recipient or a stem cell or donor lymphocyte infusion donor (not recorded which). It is not recorded whose cells these are; they may come from a transplant donor. Specimen: blood, either unsorted or a sorted T cell fraction (not recorded which). The rearrangement links TRBV6-2 or TRBV6-3 to TRBJ2-7, with 7 nucleotides matching TRBD1. CDR3 loop: CASITAGGEQYF. CDR3 nucleotides: TGTGCCAGCATCACTGCAGGGGGCGAGCAGTACTTC.